A single T cell receptor beta chain is shown here with its context. Germline CDR1 is SGHNT and CDR2 is YYREEE (reference sequence). The CDR3 sequence is 14 residues long. V dropped 4 bases and J dropped 6; count of bases not matched to a gene: 9. Per the authors' pipeline: Amplification of reference gene primers was used by the study to estimate nucleated cell counts. Sequencing used immunoSEQ multiplex PCR; TCRdb keeps in-frame clones, though not all of them. For V, J and clone size, that table is used; D and trimming come from the DNA. The sample holds about 100,000 clones, approximately 91% seen once. The data stem from a study of blood T cell repertoires in COVID-19. The overall study: Italy, Spain and the United States were the sources of the convalescent and acute COVID-19 samples. T cells, B-cell-depleted T cells, or PBMCs provided the cDNA or gDNA that served as material.

Sequences were obtained from peripheral blood. The sequence came from a woman between 55 and 75 years old with acute or convalescent COVID-19. The rearrangement links TRBV5-4 to TRBJ2-7; 8 positions agree with TRBD2. CDR3 DNA sequence: TGTGCCAGCAGCACGGGACTAGGCCGGGGCGAGCAGTACTTC. As protein: CASSTGLGRGEQYF.